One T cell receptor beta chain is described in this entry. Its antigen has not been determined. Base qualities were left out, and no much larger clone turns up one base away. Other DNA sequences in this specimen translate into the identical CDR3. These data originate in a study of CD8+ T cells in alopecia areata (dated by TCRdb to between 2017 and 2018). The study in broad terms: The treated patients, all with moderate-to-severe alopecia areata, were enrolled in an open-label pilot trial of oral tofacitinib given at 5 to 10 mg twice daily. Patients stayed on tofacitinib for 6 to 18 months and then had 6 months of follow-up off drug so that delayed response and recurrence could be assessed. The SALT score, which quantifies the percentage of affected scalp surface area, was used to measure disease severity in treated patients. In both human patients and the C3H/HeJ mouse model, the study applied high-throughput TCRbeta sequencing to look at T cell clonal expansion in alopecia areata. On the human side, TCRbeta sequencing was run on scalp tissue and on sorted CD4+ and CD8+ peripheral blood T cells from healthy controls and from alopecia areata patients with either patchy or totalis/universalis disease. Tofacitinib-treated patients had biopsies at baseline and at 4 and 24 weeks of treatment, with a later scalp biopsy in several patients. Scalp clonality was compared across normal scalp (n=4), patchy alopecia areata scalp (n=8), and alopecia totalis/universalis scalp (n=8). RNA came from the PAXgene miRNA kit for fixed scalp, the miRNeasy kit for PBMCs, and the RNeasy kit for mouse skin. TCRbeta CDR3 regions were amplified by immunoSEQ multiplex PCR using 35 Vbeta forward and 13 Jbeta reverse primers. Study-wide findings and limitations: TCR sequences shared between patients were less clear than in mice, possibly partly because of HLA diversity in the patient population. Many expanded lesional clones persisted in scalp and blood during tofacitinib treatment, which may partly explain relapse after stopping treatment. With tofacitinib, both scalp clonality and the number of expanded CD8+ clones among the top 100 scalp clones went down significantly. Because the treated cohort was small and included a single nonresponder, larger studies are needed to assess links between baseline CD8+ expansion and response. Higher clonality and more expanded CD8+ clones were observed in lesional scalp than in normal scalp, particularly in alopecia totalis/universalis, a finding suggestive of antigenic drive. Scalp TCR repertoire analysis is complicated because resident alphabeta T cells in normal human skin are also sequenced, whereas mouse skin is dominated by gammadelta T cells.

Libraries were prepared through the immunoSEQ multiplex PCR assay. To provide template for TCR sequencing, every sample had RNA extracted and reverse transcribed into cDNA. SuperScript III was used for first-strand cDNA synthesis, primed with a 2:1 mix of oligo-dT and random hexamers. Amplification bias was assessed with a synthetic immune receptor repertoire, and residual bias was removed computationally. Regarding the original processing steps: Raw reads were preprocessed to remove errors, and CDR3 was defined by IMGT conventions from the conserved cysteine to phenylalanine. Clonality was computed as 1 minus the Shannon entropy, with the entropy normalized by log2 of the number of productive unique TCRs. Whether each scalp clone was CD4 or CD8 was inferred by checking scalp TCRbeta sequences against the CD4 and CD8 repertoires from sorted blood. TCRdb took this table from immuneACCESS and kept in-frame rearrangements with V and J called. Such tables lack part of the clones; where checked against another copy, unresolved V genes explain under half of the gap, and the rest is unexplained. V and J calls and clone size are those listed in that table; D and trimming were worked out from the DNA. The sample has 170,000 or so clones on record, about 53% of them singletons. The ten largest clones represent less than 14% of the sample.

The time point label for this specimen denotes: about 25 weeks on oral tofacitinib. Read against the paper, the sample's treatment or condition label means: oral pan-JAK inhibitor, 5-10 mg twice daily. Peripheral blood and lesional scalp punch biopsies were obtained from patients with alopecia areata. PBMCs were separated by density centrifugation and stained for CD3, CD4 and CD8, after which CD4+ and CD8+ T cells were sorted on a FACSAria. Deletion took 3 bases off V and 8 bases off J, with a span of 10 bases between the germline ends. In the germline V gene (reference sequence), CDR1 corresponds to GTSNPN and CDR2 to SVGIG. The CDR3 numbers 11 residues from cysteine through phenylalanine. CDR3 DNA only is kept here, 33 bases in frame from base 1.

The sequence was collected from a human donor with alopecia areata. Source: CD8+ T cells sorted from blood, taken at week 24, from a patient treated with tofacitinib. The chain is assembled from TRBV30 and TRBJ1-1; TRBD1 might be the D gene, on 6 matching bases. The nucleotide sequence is TGTGCCTGGAGCCTCGGGACAGAAGCTTTCTTT. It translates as CAWSLGTEAFF.